A selection of T cell receptor beta chains follows, all from one sample in a study of blood T cells in healthy people across ages. Each CDR3 protein is one row after TCRdb ran MiXCR on the 5' RACE reads. The sample has over 1,500,000 distinct CDR3 sequences, about two fifths seen once. The sequenced sample consisted of blood. The receptors come from a human donor in good health. Both conserved end residues are part of each CDR3. D genes are given only for firm matches. Not every row has a clone size; where given, it reads once, few, many or a size class.

j_call | d_call | v_call | clone_size | cdr3_aa | cdr3_nt
TRBJ2-7 | - | TRBV7-9 | - | CASSTLQGERTLVSEQYF | TGTGCCAGCAGCACCTTACAGGGAGAAAGGACTCTGGTGAGCGAGCAGTACTTC
TRBJ2-6 | TRBD1 | TRBV29-1 | - | CSVSGTAASGANVLTF | TGCAGCGTCTCCGGGACAGCCGCCTCTGGGGCCAACGTCCTGACTTTC
TRBJ1-2 | - | TRBV2 | - | CAGEGHSNYGYTF | TGTGCCGGGGAGGGACATTCTAACTATGGCTACACCTTC
TRBJ1-4 | TRBD1 | TRBV4-2 | - | CASSRDRGGGEKLFF | TGTGCCAGCAGCCGAGACAGGGGTGGTGGGGAAAAACTGTTTTTT
TRBJ2-5 | - | TRBV9 | - | CASSVADSKETQYF | TGTGCCAGCAGCGTAGCAGACAGTAAAGAGACCCAGTACTTC
TRBJ2-1 | - | TRBV6-4 | - | CASSDVGDSYNEQFF | TGTGCCAGCAGTGACGTGGGGGACTCCTACAATGAGCAGTTCTTC
TRBJ2-1 | - | TRBV7-9 | - | CASSRRGGLGNYFEQFF | TGTGCCAGCAGCCGGAGGGGGGGCTTAGGAAACTACTTTGAGCAGTTCTTC
TRBJ2-7 | - | TRBV7-2 | few | CASSLIGGGDEQYF | TGTGCCAGCAGCTTAATCGGAGGGGGCGACGAGCAGTACTTC
TRBJ2-1 | - | TRBV24-1 | - | CATSDPSGTYNEQFF | TGTGCCACCAGTGATCCGAGCGGTACCTACAATGAGCAGTTCTTC
TRBJ2-1 | - | TRBV20-1 | - | CSVSRGVAVYNEQFF | TGCAGTGTTTCGAGGGGAGTAGCGGTCTACAATGAGCAGTTCTTC
TRBJ2-7 | - | TRBV3-1 | many | CASSHVYEQYF | TGTGCCAGCAGCCACGTCTACGAGCAGTACTTC
TRBJ2-1 | TRBD2 | TRBV27 | - | CASSERGGANEQFF | TGTGCCAGCAGCGAGCGGGGGGGTGCCAATGAGCAGTTCTTC
TRBJ2-2 | - | TRBV30 | - | CAWNRNTGELFF | TGTGCCTGGAACAGAAACACCGGGGAGCTGTTTTTT
TRBJ2-7 | TRBD2 | TRBV20-1 | - | CSARGYAGDSYEQYF | TGCAGTGCTAGAGGATACGCGGGGGACTCCTACGAGCAGTACTTC
TRBJ1-2 | - | TRBV5-6 | - | CASSFPTANYGYTF | TGTGCCAGCAGTTTCCCGACAGCTAACTATGGCTACACCTTC
TRBJ1-1 | - | TRBV12-3/TRBV12-4 | few | CASSLDRTYTEAFF | TGTGCCAGCAGTTTAGACAGGACCTACACTGAAGCTTTCTTT
TRBJ1-2 | TRBD1 | TRBV4-1 | few | CASSQRQGPYGYTF | TGCGCCAGCAGCCAAAGACAGGGCCCCTATGGCTACACCTTC
TRBJ1-2 | TRBD1 | TRBV3-1 | few | CASSQDLTGGRDGGYTF | TGTGCCAGCAGCCAAGACCTTACAGGGGGCAGAGATGGTGGCTACACCTTC
TRBJ2-5 | TRBD1 | TRBV7-6 | few | CASSSRGGQGGETQYF | TGTGCCAGCAGCTCTAGGGGGGGACAGGGCGGCGAGACCCAGTACTTC
TRBJ2-1 | TRBD1 | TRBV5-1 | few | CASTTGEKVNEQFF | TGCGCCAGCACGACAGGGGAGAAGGTGAATGAGCAGTTCTTC
TRBJ1-2 | TRBD1 | TRBV7-2 | few | CASSLKQGAGYGYTF | TGTGCCAGCAGCTTAAAACAGGGGGCGGGCTATGGCTACACCTTC
TRBJ2-1 | TRBD2 | TRBV11-2 | - | CASSLVVGGVYNEQFF | TGTGCCAGCAGCTTAGTCGTGGGGGGGGTTTACAATGAGCAGTTCTTC
TRBJ2-1 | TRBD2 | TRBV9 | - | CASSVGGSGGTNEQFF | TGTGCCAGCAGCGTAGGAGGTAGCGGGGGGACCAATGAGCAGTTCTTC
TRBJ2-3 | - | TRBV4-2 | - | CASSHQSTDTQYF | TGTGCCAGCAGCCATCAGTCCACAGATACGCAGTATTTT
TRBJ2-3 | TRBD1 | TRBV6-5 | - | CAGRTGSTDTQYF | TGTGCCGGCAGGACAGGGAGCACAGATACGCAGTATTTT
TRBJ2-7 | TRBD1 | TRBV13 | few | CASSSNARDSSYEQYF | TGTGCCAGCAGCTCCAACGCCCGGGACAGCTCCTACGAGCAGTACTTC
TRBJ2-1 | - | TRBV7-3 | - | CASSLARASQQFF | TGTGCCAGCAGCTTAGCGAGGGCCTCCCAGCAGTTCTTC
TRBJ2-5 | - | TRBV12-3/TRBV12-4 | - | CASRNFLRETQYF | TGTGCCAGCAGAAACTTCCTCAGGGAGACCCAGTACTTC
TRBJ2-1 | TRBD1 | TRBV5-1 | - | CASSLTGGGGQEQFF | TGCGCCAGCAGCTTGACAGGGGGCGGAGGTCAAGAGCAGTTCTTC
TRBJ2-5 | TRBD2 | TRBV7-3 | - | CASSPSGGPQGTQYF | TGTGCCAGCAGTCCTAGCGGGGGCCCCCAAGGGACCCAGTACTTC
TRBJ2-6 | - | TRBV7-6 | - | CASSPPLASGANVLTF | TGTGCCAGCAGCCCCCCTCTAGCGTCCGGGGCCAACGTCCTGACTTTC
TRBJ2-3 | - | TRBV4-1 | - | CASSQTTSSGLGGDTQYF | TGCGCCAGCAGCCAAACAACCTCGTCGGGACTCGGTGGAGATACGCAGTATTTT
TRBJ2-7 | - | TRBV13 | - | CASSFRGRSYEQYF | TGTGCCAGCAGCTTCCGCGGGCGATCCTACGAGCAGTACTTC
TRBJ2-1 | - | TRBV4-1 | once | CASSQDLGETQFF | TGCGCCAGCAGCCAAGATCTCGGGGAGACCCAGTTCTTC
TRBJ2-1 | - | TRBV7-8 | - | CASSLPRDGGYNEQFF | TGTGCCAGCAGCTTGCCCCGGGACGGCGGCTACAATGAGCAGTTCTTC
TRBJ1-3 | - | TRBV29-1 | - | CSVVGLSGNTIYF | TGCAGCGTTGTTGGGCTCTCTGGAAACACCATATATTTT
TRBJ2-3 | - | TRBV2 | - | CASSVFQSTDTQYF | TGTGCCAGCAGTGTTTTCCAGTCCACAGATACGCAGTATTTT
TRBJ2-7 | - | TRBV6-1 | - | CASSHRTTYEQYF | TGTGCCAGCAGCCACAGGACGACCTACGAGCAGTACTTC
TRBJ2-3 | - | TRBV4-3 | - | CASSRRQETDTQYF | TGCGCCAGCAGCCGTCGACAGGAGACAGATACGCAGTATTTT
TRBJ2-3 | - | TRBV4-2 | few | CASSQGGEDTQYF | TGTGCCAGCAGCCAAGGTGGTGAGGATACGCAGTATTTT
TRBJ2-5 | - | TRBV5-1 | - | CASSLVPGYIETQYF | TGCGCCAGCAGCTTAGTCCCCGGGTATATCGAGACCCAGTACTTC
TRBJ2-7 | TRBD2 | TRBV20-1 | - | CSARLAGRLTYEQYF | TGCAGTGCTAGACTAGCGGGCAGGCTGACCTACGAGCAGTACTTC
TRBJ1-6 | - | TRBV7-9 | - | CASTFRGNNSPLHF | TGTGCCAGCACATTTAGGGGGAATAATTCACCCCTCCACTTT
TRBJ2-5 | - | TRBV4-3 | - | CASSQAGGVQETQYF | TGCGCCAGCAGCCAAGCTGGGGGCGTCCAAGAGACCCAGTACTTC
TRBJ1-1 | - | TRBV7-9 | - | CASSFRSGNTEAFF | TGTGCCAGCAGCTTTCGTTCCGGGAACACTGAAGCTTTCTTT
TRBJ1-4 | - | TRBV12-3/TRBV12-4 | - | CASSWLPREEKLFF | TGTGCCAGCAGTTGGTTACCCAGGGAAGAAAAACTGTTTTTT
TRBJ1-1 | - | TRBV12-3/TRBV12-4 | - | CASSLLVSTSTAFF | TGTGCCAGCAGTTTACTGGTTTCAACATCTACGGCTTTCTTT
TRBJ2-1 | - | TRBV7-9 | - | CASSPGTRPFLTYNEQFF | TGTGCCAGCAGCCCAGGGACTCGGCCCTTCTTGACCTACAATGAGCAGTTCTTC
TRBJ1-4 | - | TRBV20-1 | - | CSARDREGANDKLFF | TGCAGTGCTAGAGACAGGGAGGGAGCTAATGATAAACTGTTTTTT
TRBJ2-1 | TRBD1 | TRBV29-1 | few | CSVWFRGQRTYNEQFF | TGCAGCGTTTGGTTCAGGGGGCAGAGGACCTACAATGAGCAGTTCTTC